What follows are 17 T cell receptor beta chains derived from one specimen sequenced in a study of T cell responses to AZD1222 COVID-19 vaccine. TCRdb's copy holds only in-frame clones and misses some; the assay was immunoSEQ multiplex PCR. The table shows some 160,000 clones, with about nine tenths occurring only once. The material was peripheral blood, obtained on day 0 of AZD1222 vaccination. The receptors come from an adult in good health.

This clone was seen only once. The chain is built from TRBV6-7 and TRBJ1-5; a weak D match, TRBD1 (5 bases). TRBV6-7 is known as an ORF, though its function is uncertain. Trimming took 2 bases from V and 2 from J, leaving 19 bases between them. The CDR3 has 18 amino acids. The CDR3 nucleotides are TGTGCCAGCAGTTACCTAAGCTGGGGACCTGGGGGCAATCAGCCCCAGCATTTT. Protein: CASSYLSWGPGGNQPQHF.

This clone showed up just a few times. Distinct nucleotide sequences in the sample also encode this CDR3. V gene TRBV5-1 combines with J gene TRBJ2-7, with no clear D. CDR1 and CDR2 from the germline V gene are SGHRS and YFSETQ. CDR3 length: 13 residues. The germline V and J ends were trimmed by 0 bases and 1 base, with 5 bases remaining between them. The CDR3 DNA reads TGCGCCAGCAGCTTGGTAGGGTCCTACGAGCAGTACTTC. Its protein is CASSLVGSYEQYF.

The rearrangement links TRBV5-1 to TRBJ2-1; 14 bases line up with TRBD2. Unmatched junction bases numbered 15, after V lost 6 bases and J lost 4 bases. Germline CDR1 and CDR2: SGHRS and YFSETQ. The CDR3 sequence is 19 residues long. CDR3 DNA: TGCGCCAGCACCCTTCGCGGACTAGCGGGAGGAAGAGGTTACAATGAGCAGTTCTTC. It encodes CASTLRGLAGGRGYNEQFF. The variable domain in full, completed from reference TRBV5-1 and TRBJ2-1, reads KAGVTQTPRYLIKTRGQQVTLSCSPISGHRSVSWYQQTPGQGLQFLFEYFSETQRNKGNFPGRFSGRQFSNSRSEMNVSTLELGDSALYLCASTLRGLAGGRGYNEQFFGPGTRLTVL.

The gene calls are TRBV11-2 and TRBJ1-1, with unresolved D. Trimming left V 2 bases short and J 7 bases short, with 11 bases between. Looked up from germline, CDR1 is SGHAT and CDR2 is FQNNGV. The CDR3 extends over 13 amino acids. The CDR3 nucleotides read TGTGCCAGCAGCTTATGGGATAAGGGTGAAGCTTTCTTT. This translates into CASSLWDKGEAFF.

This clone is a singleton in its sample. CDR3 nucleotide sequence: TGTGCTAGTGGTTTGGTAATTGGCTCGCCCAGTGGCTACACCTTC. It codes for CASGLVIGSPSGYTF. This rearrangement joins TRBV12-5 to TRBJ1-2; D is uncertain. Germline loops: CDR1 LGHNT, CDR2 FRNRAP. Between the trimmed V and J ends, which lost 0 bases and 7 bases, there was a span of 15 bases. This CDR3 contains 15 residues.

This chain joins TRBV27 and TRBJ2-7; 7 bases line up with TRBD1. CDR3 size: 13 residues. J was trimmed by 0 bases and V by 6 bases; bases with no gene match: 2. CDR1 and CDR2 (germline): MNHEY, SMNVEV (reference sequence). As DNA, the CDR3 is TGTGCCAGCAGGAGACAGGGCTCCTACGAGCAGTACTTC. Encoded protein: CASRRQGSYEQYF.

The chain couples TRBV19 to TRBJ2-3, with 8 bases lining up with TRBD1. Per germline, CDR1 LNHDA and CDR2 SQIVND (reference sequence). The CDR3 sequence is 16 residues long. Trimming removed 5 bases from V and 4 bases from J; junction bases left unmatched: 11. The CDR3 region is CASSLTTGARPDTQYF. CDR3 coding DNA: TGTGCCAGTAGTTTAACGACAGGGGCTCGGCCAGATACGCAGTATTTT.

The chain employs TRBV11-2 and TRBJ1-1, with unresolved D. The CDR3 is made up of 13 amino acids. The germline CDR1 and CDR2 sequences are SGHAT and FQNNGV. V lost 5 bases and J 5 bases, leaving 12 bases between the germline ends. Here the CDR3 reads CASSTTPKTEAFF. DNA of the CDR3: TGTGCCAGCAGCACAACCCCGAAAACTGAAGCTTTCTTT. Drawing the rest from reference TRBV11-2 and TRBJ1-1, the complete variable domain is EAGVAQSPRYKIIEKRQSVAFWCNPISGHATLYWYQQILGQGPKLLIQFQNNGVVDDSQLPKDRFSAERLKGVDSTLKIQPAKLEDSAVYLCASSTTPKTEAFFGQGTRLTVV.

The chain recombines TRBV11-3 with TRBJ2-1; D remains unclear. This CDR3 has 14 amino acids. The germline V gene has CDR1 SGHNT and CDR2 YENEEA. Trimming removed 1 base from V and 4 bases from J, with 8 bases in between. Written as DNA, the CDR3 is TGTGCCAGCAGCTTAGGGTTGGCTTACAATGAGCAGTTCTTC. It specifies CASSLGLAYNEQFF.

The J gene is TRBJ2-3, the V gene TRBV7-2; 9 nucleotides align to TRBD1. The CDR3 length is 16 residues. Germline V gene lookup returns CDR1 SGHTA and CDR2 FQGNSA. The V segment lost 1 base and the J segment 3 bases; nucleotides outside the gene matches: 5. The CDR3 coding sequence is TGTGCCAGCAGCTTAGGGCGCGGGACAGGGACAGATACGCAGTATTTT. Its translation: CASSLGRGTGTDTQYF.

Written as DNA, the CDR3 is TGTGCCAGCACCCCCGGAGGGGGGGACTACAATGAGCAGTTCTTC. It yields the protein CASTPGGGDYNEQFF. This chain joins TRBV6-5 and TRBJ2-1, with a tentative D call TRBD2 (7 bases). CDR3 length equals 15 residues. CDR1 is MNHEY and CDR2 is SVGAGI in the germline V gene. The V end lost 7 bases, the J end lost 3 bases, and 16 bases lay between the germline ends.

This chain connects TRBV18 to TRBJ2-7; TRBD1 aligns across 7 bases. V gave up 4 bases and J gave up 1 base; unmatched junction bases: 7. The CDR3 has 15 residues. The germline V gene has CDR1 KGHSH and CDR2 LQKENI. CDR3 DNA sequence: TGTGCCAGCTCACGGGAAGGGGGCACTTCCTACGAGCAGTACTTC. Its protein is CASSREGGTSYEQYF.

This clone appeared a few times. The chain has TRBV5-1 and TRBJ1-2; D is unclear. Germline V CDR1 and CDR2: SGHRS, YFSETQ. V was trimmed by 4 bases and J by 2 bases, leaving 15 bases between them. The CDR3 has 15 residues. The CDR3 region has the DNA TGCGCCAGCAGCCTTGATCGAGGGATGAACTATGGCTACACCTTC. Protein: CASSLDRGMNYGYTF.

V usage is TRBV18 and J usage is TRBJ2-7; TRBD1 agrees at 10 bases. J was trimmed by 4 bases and V by 5 bases; bases with no gene match: 14. CDR1 and CDR2 (germline): KGHSH, LQKENI. CDR3 length: 17 residues. The CDR3 loop reads CASSSSQGTGERYEQYF. The DNA of the CDR3 is TGTGCCAGCTCATCATCTCAAGGGACAGGGGAAAGGTACGAGCAGTACTTC.

V and J are TRBV5-1 and TRBJ2-6, with D perhaps given as TRBD1 or TRBD2 (6 bases each). The CDR3 covers 22 residues. Per the germline V gene, CDR1 is SGHRS and CDR2 is YFSETQ. Trimming left V 1 base short and J 1 base short, with 27 bases between. Here the CDR3 DNA reads TGCGCCAGCAGCTTGACCCCGGGGGCGAAGGGTTGGAATTTTTCTGGGGCCAACGTCCTGACTTTC. This sequence encodes CASSLTPGAKGWNFSGANVLTF.

The sample holds one count of this clone. The rearrangement links TRBV19 to TRBJ2-6; the D call may be TRBD1 or TRBD2 (6 bases each). Germline V gene data show CDR1 as LNHDA and CDR2 as SQIVND (reference sequence). The V end lost 5 bases, the J end lost 0 bases, and 17 bases lay between the germline ends. The CDR3 runs 18 residues. The CDR3: CASSSGPGASSGANVLTF. The CDR3 DNA reads TGTGCCAGTAGTTCCGGGCCGGGGGCCAGCTCTGGGGCCAACGTCCTGACTTTC. Full variable domain (outside the CDR3, taken from reference TRBV19 and TRBJ2-6): DGGITQSPKYLFRKEGQNVTLSCEQNLNHDAMYWYRQDPGQGLRLIYYSQIVNDFQKGDIAEGYSVSREKKESFPLTVTSAQKNPTAFYLCASSSGPGASSGANVLTFGAGSRLTVL.

The J gene is TRBJ2-5, the V gene TRBV5-1; D possibly corresponds to TRBD2 (6 bases). This CDR3 is 14 amino acids long. V was cut by 4 bases and J by 4 bases, with 14 bases left in between. Germline V gives CDR1 SGHRS, CDR2 YFSETQ. CDR3 in amino acids: CASSAVGGGETQYF. CDR3 sequence (DNA): TGCGCCAGCAGCGCCGTCGGGGGAGGAGAGACCCAGTACTTC.